This T cell receptor beta chain was sequenced in a study of blood T cell repertoires in COVID-19. About the study: The cDNA or gDNA used as material had been derived from T cells, B-cell-depleted T cells, or PBMCs.

Per the original methods: Estimated nucleated cell counts came from reference gene primer amplification. Repertoires were generated with immunoSEQ multiplex PCR, while TCRdb's copy carries only in-frame clones and drops some. The D gene and trimming were derived from the DNA, and the V and J assignments and clone size from that table. The sample shows around 160,000 clones, roughly 90% of them seen only once. V dropped 5 bases and J dropped 5; count of bases not matched to a gene: 6. Germline CDR1 is LGHNT and CDR2 is FRNRAP. The CDR3 has 14 amino acids. The sample consisted of peripheral blood. The sequence came from a man between 18 and 29 years old with acute or convalescent COVID-19. The chain recombines TRBV12-5 with TRBJ1-2, with TRBD1 identical over 9 bases. The CDR3 here is CASGGDRERYGYTF. For the CDR3, the DNA is TGTGCTAGTGGTGGGGACAGGGAGCGATATGGCTACACCTTC.